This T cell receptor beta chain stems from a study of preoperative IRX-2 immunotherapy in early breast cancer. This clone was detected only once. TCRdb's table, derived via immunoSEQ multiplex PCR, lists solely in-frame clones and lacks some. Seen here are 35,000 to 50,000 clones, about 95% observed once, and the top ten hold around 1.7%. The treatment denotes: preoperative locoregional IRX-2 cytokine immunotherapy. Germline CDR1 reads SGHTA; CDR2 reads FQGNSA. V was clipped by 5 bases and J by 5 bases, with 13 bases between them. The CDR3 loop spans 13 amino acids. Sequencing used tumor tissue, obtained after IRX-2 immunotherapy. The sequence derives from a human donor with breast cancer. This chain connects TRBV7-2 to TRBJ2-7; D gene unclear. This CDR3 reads CASSPELIHEQYF. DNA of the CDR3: TGTGCCAGCAGCCCGGAGCTTATTCACGAGCAGTACTTC.